The 24 T cell receptor beta chains below were found in one sample sequenced in a study of cytomegalovirus exposure and HLA in healthy donors. Use of 60 Vbeta and 13 Jbeta primers characterized the PCR. Using immunoSEQ multiplex PCR, the repertoire was profiled, and TCRdb retains in-frame clones only, with some absent. The sample holds 150,000 to 200,000 clones, about 77% seen once. The sample comprised PBMCs. These receptor sequences come from a young woman in good health and CMV-seropositive.

J is TRBJ1-6 and V is TRBV6-5; D is possibly TRBD1 (6 bases). The germline gives CDR1 MNHEY, CDR2 SVGAGI. This CDR3 region has 14 residues. V was clipped by 5 bases and J by 4 bases, with 9 bases between them. DNA for the CDR3: TGTGCCAGCAGTCGGGACAAATATAATTCACCCCTCCACTTT. It codes for CASSRDKYNSPLHF.

This clone was counted a few times. This rearrangement joins TRBV9 to TRBJ2-2; TRBD1 is a possible D gene (6 bases). The length of the CDR3 is 12 residues. Per germline, CDR1 SGDLS and CDR2 YYNGEE. Trimming shortened V by 2 bases and J by 8 bases, and 7 bases separated the two germline ends. This chain's CDR3 is CASSVGTGELFF. The CDR3 DNA sequence: TGTGCCAGCAGCGTTGGGACAGGGGAGCTGTTTTTT. Looking up the rest from reference TRBV9 and TRBJ2-2 gives the full variable domain: DSGVTQTPKHLITATGQRVTLRCSPRSGDLSVYWYQQSLDQGLQFLIQYYNGEERAKGNILERFSAQQFPDLHSELNLSSLELGDSALYFCASSVGTGELFFGEGSRLTVL.

This clone showed up just a few times. The rearrangement uses TRBV7-9 and TRBJ2-2; 10 bases match TRBD1. V lost 5 bases to trimming and J lost 2 bases; unmatched junction nucleotides: 8. The germline gives CDR1 SEHNR, CDR2 FQNEAQ (reference sequence). The length of the CDR3 is 17 residues. This chain's CDR3 is CASSEGQGYLNTGELFF. DNA of the CDR3: TGTGCCAGCAGCGAGGGACAGGGGTACCTCAACACCGGGGAGCTGTTTTTT.

This clone has only one observation. The gene calls are TRBV27 and TRBJ2-5; D is unresolved. The germline V gene has CDR1 MNHEY and CDR2 SMNVEV (reference sequence). The CDR3 is 12 residues long. Trimming removed 8 bases at V and 5 bases at J, with 12 bases between. CDR3 in DNA: TGTGCCAGCGGCCTTGGCCTTGAGACCCAGTACTTC. Translation gives CASGLGLETQYF.

J is TRBJ1-1 and V is TRBV2; no reliable D call. Deletions cut 4 bases from V and 4 bases from J, with 13 bases between. CDR3 length: 14 residues. Germline CDR1 SNHLY, CDR2 FYNNEI. The CDR3 spells CASSVMWEATEAFF. For the CDR3, the DNA is TGTGCCAGCAGTGTAATGTGGGAGGCCACTGAAGCTTTCTTT.

V is TRBV19 and J is TRBJ2-6, with D possibly being TRBD1 (5 bases). Germline V lookup: CDR1 LNHDA, CDR2 SQIVND (reference sequence). V was clipped by 3 bases and J by 2 bases, with 8 bases between them. The CDR3 runs 15 residues. The CDR3 DNA sequence: TGTGCCAGTAGTATGAACAGGCCTGGGGCCAACGTCCTGACTTTC. Protein: CASSMNRPGANVLTF.

This clone appeared once. The V and J genes are TRBV4-1 and TRBJ2-7, with D perhaps TRBD2 (5 bases). This CDR3 region has 15 residues. V lost 0 bases and J 3 bases, leaving 12 bases between the germline ends. Germline values: CDR1 MGHRA, CDR2 YSYEKL. CDR3 nucleotides: TGCGCCAGCAGCCAAGAACTCCCAGGACTCTACGAGCAGTACTTC. Its protein product is CASSQELPGLYEQYF.

This clone came up once. The chain combines TRBV19 with TRBJ1-5; no firm D call. Looked up from germline, CDR1 is LNHDA and CDR2 is SQIVND (reference sequence). The length of the CDR3 is 12 residues. The V and J ends lost 4 bases and 9 bases respectively, with 10 bases between them. The CDR3 DNA reads TGTGCCAGTAGTACCTTGGCGGGGCCCCAGCATTTT. It codes for CASSTLAGPQHF.

The V and J genes are TRBV6-6 and TRBJ1-5; D possibly corresponds to TRBD1 (5 bases). Germline lookup yields CDR1 MNHNY and CDR2 SVGAGI (reference sequence). V was shortened by 10 bases and J by 6 bases, with 19 bases between the two germline ends. The CDR3 consists of 14 residues. CDR3 bases: TGTGCCACCCAACCGGGCAGGGCCGGTCAGCCCCAGCATTTT. It is translated as CATQPGRAGQPQHF.

This clone appeared a single time. The CDR3 DNA reads as TGTGCCAGCAGCTTAGCCGGGACTGGCTACAATGAGCAGTTCTTC. Encoded protein: CASSLAGTGYNEQFF. The chain links TRBV13 to TRBJ2-1; D might be TRBD2 (6 bases). From germline, CDR1 is PRHDT and CDR2 FYEKMQ (reference sequence). The CDR3 spans 15 residues. V dropped 1 base and J dropped 3 bases, with 10 bases sitting between them.

The gene calls are TRBV4-1 and TRBJ2-7; D gene unclear. In germline, CDR1 is MGHRA, CDR2 YSYEKL. This CDR3 spans 15 amino acids. Trimming pared 0 bases from V and 1 base from J, leaving 10 bases between. The CDR3 loop reads CASSQEIDLSYEQYF. The CDR3 DNA sequence: TGCGCCAGCAGCCAAGAAATTGACTTATCCTACGAGCAGTACTTC.

This clone was observed a single time. The genes are TRBV11-3 and TRBJ2-2, with a tentative D call TRBD2 (6 bases). Germline V CDR1 and CDR2: SGHNT, YENEEA. V was trimmed by 6 bases and J by 4 bases, leaving 15 bases between them. The CDR3 consists of 15 residues. The CDR3 protein is CASSSRDSRTGELFF. The CDR3 DNA is TGTGCCAGCAGTTCCCGGGACTCCCGCACCGGGGAGCTGTTTTTT.

V and J are TRBV5-1 and TRBJ1-1; TRBD1 aligns across 8 bases. The CDR3 sequence is 14 residues long. V lost 4 bases, J lost 6 bases, and 8 bases stayed unmatched. Looked up from germline, CDR1 is SGHRS and CDR2 is YFSETQ. The CDR3: CASSLRGRHAEAFF. DNA for the CDR3: TGCGCCAGCAGCCTCAGGGGGCGGCATGCTGAAGCTTTCTTT.

The rearrangement uses TRBV29-1 and TRBJ2-7, with D unresolved. Germline values: CDR1 SQVTM, CDR2 ANQGSEA. Trimming took 4 bases from V and 0 from J, leaving 7 bases between them. The CDR3 sequence is 12 residues long. As DNA, the CDR3 is TGCAGCGTTGTAACAGCCTCCTACGAGCAGTACTTC. The encoded protein is CSVVTASYEQYF.

The chain recombines TRBV28 with TRBJ2-7; 7 nucleotides match TRBD2. CDR3 length: 12 amino acids. CDR1 is MDHEN, CDR2 SYDVKM, per germline. With 6 bases clipped from V and 4 bases from J, the junction kept 3 bases outside the gene matches. The CDR3 region is CASRRENYEQYF. CDR3 nucleotide sequence: TGTGCCAGCAGGCGGGAGAATTACGAGCAGTACTTC.

This chain links TRBV5-4 with TRBJ2-3, with TRBD2 as a possible D gene (6 bases). V was shortened by 5 bases and J by 1 base, with 17 bases between the two germline ends. Per germline, CDR1 SGHNT and CDR2 YYREEE (reference sequence). The CDR3 is made up of 16 amino acids. CDR3 sequence (DNA): TGTGCCAGCAGTCAAGAAATAGCGGTAGGCACAGATACGCAGTATTTT. Its protein is CASSQEIAVGTDTQYF.

This rearrangement joins TRBV28 to TRBJ2-3, with 9 bases aligning to TRBD2. Germline CDR1 is MDHEN and CDR2 is SYDVKM. The CDR3 spans 16 residues. The J segment lost 1 base and the V segment lost 2 bases, leaving 4 bases of the junction unmatched. The CDR3 protein is CASSLTVAGGTDTQYF. Written as DNA, the CDR3 is TGTGCCAGCAGTTTAACTGTAGCGGGAGGCACAGATACGCAGTATTTT.

This chain joins TRBV13 and TRBJ1-4; D not certain. The CDR3 sequence is 13 residues long. The germline V and J ends were trimmed by 3 bases and 9 bases, with 11 bases remaining between them. Germline V gene sequence: CDR1 PRHDT, CDR2 FYEKMQ (reference sequence). The CDR3 is CASSFAAEQKLFF. CDR3 in DNA: TGTGCCAGCAGCTTTGCGGCCGAACAAAAACTGTTTTTT.

The chain recombines TRBV5-1 with TRBJ1-2; weak D call: TRBD1 (5 bases). V lost 5 bases and J 7 bases, leaving 18 bases between the germline ends. CDR3 length equals 14 residues. Germline-derived CDR1 and CDR2 are SGHRS and YFSETQ. The CDR3 sequence: CASRQERGSGGYTF. The CDR3 DNA is TGCGCCAGCAGGCAAGAAAGGGGCTCGGGTGGCTACACCTTC.

The chain uses TRBV4-3 and TRBJ1-2, with D perhaps matching TRBD1 (5 bases). Germline V CDR1 and CDR2: LGHNA, YSLEER. V lost 0 bases to trimming and J lost 6 bases, with 14 bases between them. The CDR3 is 15 residues long. The CDR3 nucleotides are TGCGCCAGCAGCCAAGATCATGGCAGGGCGAATGGCTACACCTTC. Its translation: CASSQDHGRANGYTF.

The chain combines TRBV7-8 with TRBJ1-1, with 8 bases identical to TRBD1. The V gene's germline CDR1 is SGHVS and CDR2 FQNEAQ. The CDR3 sequence is 13 residues long. Trimming at V came to 5 bases and at J to 11 bases, leaving 10 bases not matched to a gene. This chain's CDR3 is CASSPRTGPEAFF. The CDR3 nucleotides read TGTGCCAGCAGCCCCCGGACAGGGCCGGAGGCTTTCTTT.

This clone was picked up one time. The chain couples TRBV23-1 to TRBJ2-5, with D possibly being TRBD1 (6 bases). TRBV23-1 is classed as an ORF, of uncertain function. V gave up 9 bases and J gave up 5 bases, with 16 bases separating them. CDR3 length equals 13 residues. CDR3 in DNA: TGCGCCAGTCCCGAAACAGGGAACGAGACCCAGTACTTC. This encodes CASPETGNETQYF.

The V and J genes are TRBV28 and TRBJ2-4; weak D call: TRBD2 (6 bases). Germline V gives CDR1 MDHEN, CDR2 SYDVKM. V lost 3 bases and J lost 2, with 17 bases in between. This CDR3 contains 17 residues. The CDR3 here is CASSFRGVTHPKNIQYF. In DNA form, the CDR3 reads TGTGCCAGCAGTTTCCGCGGGGTAACACATCCCAAAAACATTCAGTACTTC.

The genes are TRBV6-4 and TRBJ2-1, with D perhaps matching TRBD2 (6 bases). Trimming stripped 2 bases from V and 9 bases from J, with 23 bases between. The CDR3 spans 17 residues. CDR1 and CDR2 from the germline V gene are MRHNA and SNTAGT. This CDR3 reads CASSDQSYGGEPSEQFF. The CDR3 coding sequence is TGTGCCAGCAGTGACCAATCCTATGGCGGGGAGCCAAGTGAGCAGTTCTTC.